These T cell receptor beta chains were read from a single sample in a study of T-cell reconstitution after alpha-beta-depleted transplantation in children. TCRdb reprocessed the PCR reads via MiXCR and lists one record per CDR3 protein. In the table there are a few hundred thousand distinct CDR3 sequences, over 25% of which are singletons. This material consisted of PBMCs, taken before TCRalphabeta/CD19-depleted stem cell transplant. The receptors were sampled from a boy younger than two with Wiskott-Aldrich syndrome, due to receive a stem cell transplant. Both conserved end residues are part of each CDR3. Fields, in order: J gene, V gene, CDR3 length, D gene, clone size, CDR3 DNA, CDR3 protein. The D gene is left open where the match is weak. Where a row states a size, it is once, few, many or the class of an expanded clone; other rows omit it.

TRBJ2-3 | TRBV20-1 | 15 | TRBD2 | . | TGCAGTGCTAGGACTAGCGGGAGGAACACAGATACGCAGTATTTT | CSARTSGRNTDTQYF
TRBJ2-5 | TRBV20-1 | 14 | TRBD2 | . | TGCAGTGCTACTCCGACTAGCGGGAAAGAGACCCAGTACTTC | CSATPTSGKETQYF
TRBJ2-5 | TRBV5-1 | 12 | . | many | TGCGCCAGCAGCTTGACAGAAGAGACCCAGTACTTC | CASSLTEETQYF
TRBJ2-7 | TRBV10-3 | 14 | TRBD1 | few | TGTGCCATCAGTCGACAGGGGGCAGTTTACGAGCAGTACTTC | CAISRQGAVYEQYF
TRBJ2-1 | TRBV7-2 | 16 | TRBD2 | . | TGTGCCAGCAGCTTAATAGGAAGGGAGGGCGGAATAGGGCAGTTCTTC | CASSLIGREGGIGQFF
TRBJ1-6 | TRBV6-1 | 13 | . | . | TGTGCCAGCAGGGATTTGAGGGATTCACCCCTCCACTTT | CASRDLRDSPLHF
TRBJ2-1 | TRBV5-1 | 15 | . | . | TGCGCCAGCAGCCGCGGGACCATTCCCTACAATGAGCAGTTCTTC | CASSRGTIPYNEQFF
TRBJ1-6 | TRBV12-3/TRBV12-4 | 17 | . | . | TGTGCCAGCAGTTGGAGCCACGGACAGTCTAATAATTCACCCCTCCACTTT | CASSWSHGQSNNSPLHF
TRBJ2-1 | TRBV5-6 | 17 | . | . | TGTGCCAGCAGCTTGCCGGGGTCGAATGATCCCTACAATGAGCAGTTCTTC | CASSLPGSNDPYNEQFF
TRBJ2-7 | TRBV18 | 12 | . | . | TGTGCCAGCTCACCCTCTTTCTACGAGCAGTACTTC | CASSPSFYEQYF
TRBJ1-1 | TRBV18 | 13 | . | . | TGTGCCAGCTCACCATTGTGGGGGGCTGAAGCTTTCTTT | CASSPLWGAEAFF
TRBJ2-3 | TRBV12-3/TRBV12-4 | 16 | . | few | TGTGCCAGCAGTCCCCTAGTAGCGGCTAGCACAGATACGCAGTATTTT | CASSPLVAASTDTQYF
TRBJ2-3 | TRBV6-2/TRBV6-3 | 20 | TRBD2 | few | TGTGCCAGCAGCCCTGCCGGGGGTTTGCGAGCGGGAGTCGGCACAGATACGCAGTATTTT | CASSPAGGLRAGVGTDTQYF
TRBJ1-6 | TRBV7-9 | 13 | . | few | TGTGCCAGCAGCCCGAATCTATATTCACCCCTCCACTTT | CASSPNLYSPLHF
TRBJ2-6 | TRBV29-1 | 15 | . | few | TGCAGCGTTGCCCAGGGACGCTCTGGGGCCAACGTCCTGACTTTC | CSVAQGRSGANVLTF
TRBJ2-7 | TRBV10-3 | 12 | . | few | TGTGCCATCAGTGAATTCCCAAGCGAGCAGTACTTC | CAISEFPSEQYF
TRBJ2-7 | TRBV5-1 | 17 | . | . | TGCGCCAGCAGTTACTCCCGTGTTTGGGAGACGGTGCACGAGCAGTACTTC | CASSYSRVWETVHEQYF
TRBJ2-1 | TRBV5-1 | 16 | . | many | TGCGCCAGCAGCCCCACTGTCGCAGGTCGCTACAATGAGCAGTTCTTC | CASSPTVAGRYNEQFF
TRBJ2-7 | TRBV29-1 | 14 | . | few | TGCAGCGTTGATGGAGGAAGGAGCTCCTACGAGCAGTACTTC | CSVDGGRSSYEQYF
TRBJ2-4 | TRBV10-2 | 18 | TRBD2 | . | TGCGCCAGCAGTAGACTAGCGGGAGCTACTCTAGCCAAAAACATTCAGTACTTC | CASSRLAGATLAKNIQYF
TRBJ2-7 | TRBV6-1 | 14 | . | . | TGTGCCAGCACCCGGACACTCGGGGCCTACGAGCAGTACTTC | CASTRTLGAYEQYF
TRBJ2-3 | TRBV4-2 | 16 | TRBD2 | few | TGTGCCAGCAGCCAAGAGGCGGGAGCCAGTACAGATACGCAGTATTTT | CASSQEAGASTDTQYF
TRBJ2-2 | TRBV30 | 14 | . | . | TGTGCCTGGAGATCGGACGGATGGACCGGGGAGCTGTTTTTT | CAWRSDGWTGELFF
TRBJ2-1 | TRBV5-1 | 15 | TRBD1 | few | TGCGCCAGCAGGGACCCGGGACAGGGCCACAATGAGCAGTTCTTC | CASRDPGQGHNEQFF
TRBJ2-7 | TRBV27 | 15 | . | . | TGTGCCAGCAGTCCTAAGACAGGCCGATCCTACGAGCAGTACTTC | CASSPKTGRSYEQYF
TRBJ2-1 | TRBV2 | 16 | . | . | TGTGCCAGCAGTGAACGGGACCGCTGGATAAACAATGAGCAGTTCTTC | CASSERDRWINNEQFF
TRBJ2-7 | TRBV7-9 | 16 | TRBD2 | . | TGTGCCAGCAGCTTAGAGACTAGCGGGAGTTTACGCGAGCAGTACTTC | CASSLETSGSLREQYF
TRBJ1-3 | TRBV18 | 15 | . | . | TGTGCCAGCTCACTACCGGGTCCCTCTGGAAACACCATATATTTT | CASSLPGPSGNTIYF
TRBJ2-1 | TRBV10-3 | 16 | TRBD2 | once | TGTGCCATCAGTGAGTCGGCTGGCGGGAGGGCGAATGAGCAGTTCTTC | CAISESAGGRANEQFF
TRBJ2-2 | TRBV27 | 14 | TRBD1 | . | TGTGTCTCAGCCGGGACAGGGGGTCTCGGGGAGCTGTTTTTT | CVSAGTGGLGELFF
TRBJ2-1 | TRBV5-1 | 16 | TRBD2 | few | TGCGCCAGCAGCTTGGGTGGACTAGGAGGGTTCAATGAGCAGTTCTTC | CASSLGGLGGFNEQFF
TRBJ2-7 | TRBV5-1 | 17 | . | . | TGCGCCAGCAGTTCGGGGCTTGATTCCCGTAGCTCCTACGAGCAGTATTTC | CASSSGLDSRSSYEQYF
TRBJ2-3 | TRBV5-5 | 15 | . | . | TGTGCCAGCAGCTCACGACAGAAGAGTACAGATACGCAGTATTTT | CASSSRQKSTDTQYF
TRBJ1-3 | TRBV15 | 16 | . | . | TGTGCCACCAGCAGAGAAACGGGCATCTCTGGAAACACCATATATTTT | CATSRETGISGNTIYF
TRBJ2-2 | TRBV12-3/TRBV12-4 | 15 | . | few | TGTGCCAGCAGCGTGCGGGTTGGGGGCACCGGGGAGCTGTTTTTT | CASSVRVGGTGELFF
TRBJ2-1 | TRBV29-1 | 13 | . | few | TGCAGCGTTGGGCGGCTAGAGGTGGGTGAGCAGTTCTTC | CSVGRLEVGEQFF
TRBJ2-1 | TRBV5-1 | 15 | TRBD2 | few | TGTGCCAGCAGCTTAGGGAGGGCGAGTTACAATGAGCAGTTCTTC | CASSLGRASYNEQFF
TRBJ2-5 | TRBV4-2 | 20 | TRBD2 | few | TGTGCCAGCAGCCAAATCGAGTCTAGCGGCAACAAGGCCCACCAAGAGACCCAGTACTTC | CASSQIESSGNKAHQETQYF
TRBJ1-6 | TRBV7-9 | 14 | TRBD1 | . | TGTGCCAGCAGCCGCACAGGGGACTCTTCACCCCTCCACTTT | CASSRTGDSSPLHF
TRBJ2-1 | TRBV2 | 17 | TRBD2 | . | TGTGCCAGCAGTGAAGCGCTTGGGGGAGGGCCATTCAATGAGCAGTTCTTC | CASSEALGGGPFNEQFF
TRBJ2-5 | TRBV12-3/TRBV12-4 | 13 | . | few | TGTGCCAGCAGCCGGAGGGCCGGGGAGACCCAGTACTTC | CASSRRAGETQYF
TRBJ2-7 | TRBV5-1 | 14 | . | . | TGCGCCAGCAGCTTCAAAGGGAGCACCTACGAGCAGTACTTC | CASSFKGSTYEQYF
TRBJ1-4 | TRBV4-1 | 16 | . | . | TGCGCCAGCAGCACGGGAGTTTTAGTTCGGGATGAAAAACTGTTTTTT | CASSTGVLVRDEKLFF
TRBJ2-1 | TRBV5-1 | 14 | . | few | TGCGCCAGCAGCTTGGGGGCAATCTACAATGAGCAGTTCTTC | CASSLGAIYNEQFF
TRBJ2-7 | TRBV12-3/TRBV12-4 | 14 | . | few | TGTGCCAGCAGTTTATCCTTCCGGTCCTACGAGCAGTACTTC | CASSLSFRSYEQYF
TRBJ2-1 | TRBV9 | 14 | TRBD1 | . | TGTGCCAGCAGCGTAGGGACAGGCTTTATTGAGCAGTTCTTC | CASSVGTGFIEQFF
TRBJ1-2 | TRBV5-1 | 13 | . | few | TGCGCCAGCAGCTTCGAGGGGCGCTATGGCTACACCTTC | CASSFEGRYGYTF
TRBJ2-1 | TRBV9 | 15 | TRBD2 | . | TGTGCCAGCAGCGTGGGATTAGCGGGAGACAATGAGCAGTTCTTC | CASSVGLAGDNEQFF